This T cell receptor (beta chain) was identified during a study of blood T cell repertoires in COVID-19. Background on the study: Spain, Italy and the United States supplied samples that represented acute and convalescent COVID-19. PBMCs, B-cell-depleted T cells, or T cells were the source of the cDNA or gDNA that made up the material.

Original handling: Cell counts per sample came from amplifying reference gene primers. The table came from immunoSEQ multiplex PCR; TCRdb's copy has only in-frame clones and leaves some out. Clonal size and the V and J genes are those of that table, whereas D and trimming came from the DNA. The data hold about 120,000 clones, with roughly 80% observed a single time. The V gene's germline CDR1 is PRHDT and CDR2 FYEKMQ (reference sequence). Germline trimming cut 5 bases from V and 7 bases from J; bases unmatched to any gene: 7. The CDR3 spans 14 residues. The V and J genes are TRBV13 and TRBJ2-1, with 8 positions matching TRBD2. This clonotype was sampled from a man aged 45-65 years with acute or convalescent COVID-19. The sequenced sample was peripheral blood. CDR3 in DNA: TGTGCCAGCAGCCAACGCCCGGGGGGGAATGAGCAGTTCTTC. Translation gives CASSQRPGGNEQFF.